A single sample gave rise to the 14 T cell receptor beta chains below, sequenced in a study of T cell responses to AZD1222 COVID-19 vaccine. This table comes from immunoSEQ multiplex PCR, and its TCRdb copy is limited to in-frame clones, with some not included. The sample yields 98,000 or so clones, approximately 93% seen once. This specimen was peripheral blood, taken on day 0 of AZD1222 vaccination. The source is an adult in good health.

This sequence joins TRBV20-1 and TRBJ1-2; D unclear. Per germline, CDR1 DFQATT and CDR2 SNEGSKA (reference sequence). V lost 3 bases, J lost 6 bases, and 5 bases lay in between. The CDR3 length is 10 residues. The CDR3 spells CSASSDGYTF. CDR3 in DNA: TGCAGTGCTAGCTCGGATGGCTACACCTTC.

The chain combines TRBV27 with TRBJ2-7; a possible D gene is TRBD2 (5 bases). Trimming removed 2 bases from V and 2 bases from J, with 10 bases in between. Germline V gene sequence: CDR1 MNHEY, CDR2 SMNVEV (reference sequence). The CDR3 covers 14 residues. The CDR3 region has the DNA TGTGCCAGCAGTTTAAGGGAGAGAACCTACGAGCAGTACTTC. Amino acids: CASSLRERTYEQYF.

The rearrangement links TRBV19 to TRBJ1-2, with D tentatively TRBD1 (5 bases). This CDR3 is 15 amino acids long. The germline V gene has CDR1 LNHDA and CDR2 SQIVND (reference sequence). With 3 bases removed from V and 6 bases from J, the gap between germline ends came to 17 bases. CDR3 DNA sequence: TGTGCCAGTAGTATGGGACGTCCTGGCTCCGATGGCTACACCTTC. This gives the protein CASSMGRPGSDGYTF.

The CDR3 coding sequence is TGTGCCAGCAGTTTACCCGACCGGACTAGCCTATACGAGCAGTACTTC. Translation: CASSLPDRTSLYEQYF. This sequence joins TRBV28 and TRBJ2-7, with 8 bases aligning to TRBD2. V trimming: 2 bases; J trimming: 4 bases; junction bases outside the gene matches: 10. CDR1 and CDR2 from the germline V gene are MDHEN and SYDVKM. The CDR3 has 16 amino acids.

The chain combines TRBV2 with TRBJ2-1; D might be TRBD2 (5 bases). This CDR3 comprises 14 residues. V gave up 8 bases and J gave up 3 bases, with 14 bases separating them. Per the germline V gene, CDR1 is SNHLY and CDR2 is FYNNEI. The CDR3 DNA reads TGTGCCAGCCCGGGAAGTAAAAACTACAATGAGCAGTTCTTC. Translated: CASPGSKNYNEQFF.

The chain has TRBV28 and TRBJ2-1; D possibly corresponds to TRBD2 (5 bases). Per the germline V gene, CDR1 is MDHEN and CDR2 is SYDVKM. This CDR3 has 14 residues. Deletions cut 7 bases from V and 10 bases from J, with 20 bases between. DNA of the CDR3: TGTGCCAGCATAGGCGGGCATGGAGTCTGGGAGCAGTTCTTC. Translation gives CASIGGHGVWEQFF.

The chain has TRBV6-6 and TRBJ1-4; D may be TRBD1 (5 bases). The CDR3 is 14 amino acids. Germline V gives CDR1 MNHNY, CDR2 SVGAGI (reference sequence). The V gene lost 5 bases and the J gene lost 5 bases, with 12 bases spanning the gap. CDR3 loop: CASSPRQLNEKLFF. The CDR3 region has the DNA TGTGCCAGCAGTCCACGACAGTTAAATGAAAAACTGTTTTTT.

The chain uses TRBV4-3 and TRBJ1-4; D ambiguous. The CDR3 loop spans 18 amino acids. Germline assignment: CDR1 LGHNA and CDR2 YSLEER. Trimming left V 0 bases short and J 3 bases short, with 17 bases between. CDR3: CASSQDWAARGPNEKLFF. The CDR3 DNA sequence: TGCGCCAGCAGCCAAGATTGGGCAGCCCGGGGTCCTAATGAAAAACTGTTTTTT.

CDR3 DNA sequence: TGTGCCAGCAGTGAGCGGAGCGGTTCCTACGAGCAGTACTTC. This encodes CASSERSGSYEQYF. The V gene is TRBV6-1, the J gene TRBJ2-7; possibly TRBD2 for D (5 bases). Germline loops: CDR1 MNHNS, CDR2 SASEGT. The CDR3 is 14 amino acids. V dropped 3 bases and J dropped 1 base, with 10 bases sitting between them.

The CDR3 loop is CASSPGGTGQETQYF. CDR3 bases: TGTGCCAGCAGCCCTGGCGGGACAGGGCAAGAGACCCAGTACTTC. This chain joins TRBV5-4 and TRBJ2-5; 9 positions match TRBD1. Looked up from germline, CDR1 is SGHNT and CDR2 is YYREEE (reference sequence). V lost 4 bases and J lost 2; bases outside the gene matches: 6. The length of the CDR3 is 15 residues.

This clone showed up just once. This chain connects TRBV30 to TRBJ1-1, with D unresolved. Deletions cut 5 bases from V and 5 bases from J, with 12 bases between. The CDR3 length is 12 residues. Germline assignment: CDR1 GTSNPN and CDR2 SVGIG (reference sequence). CDR3 residues: CAWLRVGTEAFF. The CDR3 nucleotides are TGTGCCTGGCTAAGGGTTGGGACTGAAGCTTTCTTT.

This clone is a singleton in its sample. The J gene is TRBJ1-6, the V gene TRBV5-8; D is possibly TRBD1 (6 bases). The germline V gene has CDR1 SGHTS and CDR2 YDEGEE. CDR3 length equals 12 residues. V was shortened by 1 base and J by 13 bases, with 9 bases between the two germline ends. The CDR3 region is CASSLQQGPLHF. The CDR3 bases are TGTGCCAGCAGCTTGCAACAGGGCCCCCTCCACTTT.

This chain joins TRBV5-4 and TRBJ2-7, with TRBD1 as a possible D gene (6 bases). Trimming removed 7 bases at V and 5 bases at J, with 19 bases between. The CDR3 spans 14 residues. Germline-derived CDR1 and CDR2 are SGHNT and YYREEE (reference sequence). This chain's CDR3 is CASSRRGNIDEQYF. CDR3 DNA: TGTGCCAGCTCCCGTAGGGGGAATATAGACGAGCAGTACTTC.

The J gene is TRBJ2-1, the V gene TRBV2; 7 nucleotides agree with TRBD2. Germline trimming cut 5 bases from V and 6 bases from J; bases unmatched to any gene: 4. The germline CDR1 and CDR2 sequences are SNHLY and FYNNEI. The CDR3 is made up of 13 amino acids. The CDR3 region is CASSRLAPNEQFF. As DNA, the CDR3 is TGTGCCAGCAGTCGACTAGCCCCCAATGAGCAGTTCTTC.